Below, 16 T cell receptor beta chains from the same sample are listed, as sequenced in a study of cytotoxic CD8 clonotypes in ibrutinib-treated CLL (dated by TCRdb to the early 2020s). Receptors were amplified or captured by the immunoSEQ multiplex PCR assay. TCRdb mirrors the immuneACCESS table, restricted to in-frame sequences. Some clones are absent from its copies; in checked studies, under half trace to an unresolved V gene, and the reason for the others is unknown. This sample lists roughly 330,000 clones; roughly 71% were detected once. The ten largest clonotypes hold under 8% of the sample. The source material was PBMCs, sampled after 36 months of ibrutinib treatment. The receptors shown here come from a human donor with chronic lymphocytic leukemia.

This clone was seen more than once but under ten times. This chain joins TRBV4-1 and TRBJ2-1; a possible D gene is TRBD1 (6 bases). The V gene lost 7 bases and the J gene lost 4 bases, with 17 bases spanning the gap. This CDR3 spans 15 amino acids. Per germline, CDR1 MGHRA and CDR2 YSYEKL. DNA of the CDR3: TGCGCCAGCACGCCGGGCAGGGGAGTTTACAATGAGCAGTTCTTC. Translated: CASTPGRGVYNEQFF.

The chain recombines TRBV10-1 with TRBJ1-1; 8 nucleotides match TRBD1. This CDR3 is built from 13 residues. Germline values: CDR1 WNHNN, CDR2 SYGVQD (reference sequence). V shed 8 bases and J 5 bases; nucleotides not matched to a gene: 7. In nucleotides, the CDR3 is TGCGCCAGCCGACAGGGGAAGGAGACTGAAGCTTTCTTT. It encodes CASRQGKETEAFF.

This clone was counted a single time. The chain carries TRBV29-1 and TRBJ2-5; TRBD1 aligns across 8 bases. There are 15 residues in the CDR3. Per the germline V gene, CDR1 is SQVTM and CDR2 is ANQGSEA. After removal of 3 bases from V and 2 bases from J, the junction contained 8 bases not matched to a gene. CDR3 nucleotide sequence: TGCAGCGTTGATGGCAGGGGGCGAGGTCAAGAGACCCAGTACTTC. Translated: CSVDGRGRGQETQYF.

Written as DNA, the CDR3 is TGCGCCAGCAGCTTGGCGTCAGCCCGATACGAGCAGTACTTC. This encodes CASSLASARYEQYF. The V gene is TRBV5-1, the J gene TRBJ2-7; no clear D gene. The germline CDR1 and CDR2 sequences are SGHRS and YFSETQ. The V end was cut by 0 bases, the J end by 4 bases, with 11 bases between. CDR3 length: 14 amino acids.

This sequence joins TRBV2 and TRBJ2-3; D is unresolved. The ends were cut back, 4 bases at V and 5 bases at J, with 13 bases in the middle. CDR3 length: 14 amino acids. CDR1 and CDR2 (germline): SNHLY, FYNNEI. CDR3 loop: CASSGARSIDTQYF. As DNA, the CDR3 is TGTGCCAGCAGTGGGGCCAGGTCAATAGATACGCAGTATTTT.

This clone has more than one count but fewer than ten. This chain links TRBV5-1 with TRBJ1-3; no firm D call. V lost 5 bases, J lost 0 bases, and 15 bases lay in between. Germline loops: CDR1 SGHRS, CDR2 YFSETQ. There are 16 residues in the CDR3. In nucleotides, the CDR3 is TGCGCCAGCAGTCTAGACCCGTCGAGCTCTGGAAACACCATATATTTT. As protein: CASSLDPSSSGNTIYF.

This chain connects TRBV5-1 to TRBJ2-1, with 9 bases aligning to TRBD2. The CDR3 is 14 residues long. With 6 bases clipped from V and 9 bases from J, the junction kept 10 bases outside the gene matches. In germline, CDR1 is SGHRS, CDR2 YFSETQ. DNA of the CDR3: TGCGCCAGCACAGAGGGACTAGCCGGGGGTGAGCAGTTCTTC. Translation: CASTEGLAGGEQFF.

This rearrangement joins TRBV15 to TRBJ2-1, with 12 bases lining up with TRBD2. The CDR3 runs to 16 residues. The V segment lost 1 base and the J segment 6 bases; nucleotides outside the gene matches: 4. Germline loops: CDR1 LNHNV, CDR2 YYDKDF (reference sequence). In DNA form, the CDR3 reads TGTGCCACCAGCAGAGGGACTAGCGGGATTGCCAATGAGCAGTTCTTC. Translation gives CATSRGTSGIANEQFF.

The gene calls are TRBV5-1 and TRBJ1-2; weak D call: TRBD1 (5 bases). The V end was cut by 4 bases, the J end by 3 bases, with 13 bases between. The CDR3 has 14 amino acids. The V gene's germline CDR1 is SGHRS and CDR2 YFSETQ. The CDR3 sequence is CASSPLGGDYGYTF. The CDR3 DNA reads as TGCGCCAGCAGCCCACTCGGGGGGGACTATGGCTACACCTTC.

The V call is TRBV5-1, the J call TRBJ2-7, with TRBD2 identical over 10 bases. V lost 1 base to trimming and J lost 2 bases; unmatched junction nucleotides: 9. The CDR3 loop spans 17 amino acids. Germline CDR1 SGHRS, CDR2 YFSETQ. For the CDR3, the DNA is TGCGCCAGCAGCTTGTCCAGCGGGGGGGCCAGACCCTACGAGCAGTACTTC. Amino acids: CASSLSSGGARPYEQYF.

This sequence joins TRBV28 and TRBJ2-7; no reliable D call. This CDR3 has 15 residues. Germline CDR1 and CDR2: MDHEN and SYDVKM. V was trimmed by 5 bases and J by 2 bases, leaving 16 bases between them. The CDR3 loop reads CASSPLGVRTYEQYF. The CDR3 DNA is TGTGCCAGCAGTCCTCTAGGCGTACGGACCTACGAGCAGTACTTC.

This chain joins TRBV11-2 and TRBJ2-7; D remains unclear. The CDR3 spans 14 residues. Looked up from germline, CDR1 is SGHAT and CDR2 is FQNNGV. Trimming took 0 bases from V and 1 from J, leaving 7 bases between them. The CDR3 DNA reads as TGTGCCAGCAGCTTAGACAGCCCGTCCTACGAGCAGTACTTC. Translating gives CASSLDSPSYEQYF.

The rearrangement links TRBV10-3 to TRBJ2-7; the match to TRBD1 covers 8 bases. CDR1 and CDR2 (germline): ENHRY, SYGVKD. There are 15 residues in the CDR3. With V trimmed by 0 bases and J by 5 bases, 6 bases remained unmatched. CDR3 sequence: CAISESRQGADEQYF. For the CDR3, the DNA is TGTGCCATCAGTGAGTCGAGGCAGGGGGCGGACGAGCAGTACTTC.

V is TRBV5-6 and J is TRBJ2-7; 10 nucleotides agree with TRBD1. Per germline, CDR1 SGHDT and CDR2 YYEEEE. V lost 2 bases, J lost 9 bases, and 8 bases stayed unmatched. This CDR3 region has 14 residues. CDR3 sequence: CASSLPGQGFAQYF. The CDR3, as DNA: TGTGCCAGCAGCTTACCGGGACAGGGGTTCGCGCAGTACTTC.

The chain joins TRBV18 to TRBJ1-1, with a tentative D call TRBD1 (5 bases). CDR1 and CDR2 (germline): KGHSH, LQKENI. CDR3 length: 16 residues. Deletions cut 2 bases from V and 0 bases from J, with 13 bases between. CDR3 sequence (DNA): TGTGCCAGCTCACCAATCCAGGGAGGACTGAACACTGAAGCTTTCTTT. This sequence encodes CASSPIQGGLNTEAFF.

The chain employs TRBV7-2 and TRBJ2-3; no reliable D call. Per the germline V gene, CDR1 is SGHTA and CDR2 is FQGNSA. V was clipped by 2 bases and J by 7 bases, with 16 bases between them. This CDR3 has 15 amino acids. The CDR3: CASSLPGRPWNTQYF. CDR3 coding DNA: TGTGCCAGCAGCTTACCTGGCCGACCTTGGAATACGCAGTATTTT.